The 10 T cell receptor beta chains below were found in one sample sequenced in a study of Ad26.COV2.S vaccination and SARS-CoV-2 variants. Indicated treatment: some 19 received Ad26.COV2.S at low or high dose, single or two shots; about five received placebo; per-sample allocation not given. Samples came from day 63 after the first vaccine or placebo injection. Produced via immunoSEQ multiplex PCR; TCRdb's table is partial and in-frame only. The sample carries over 450,000 clones, 80% to 90% recorded once. The source material was peripheral blood, sampled in a trial of Ad26.COV2.S vaccine versus placebo. Receptors were obtained from a person aged 18 to 59 who received the Ad26.COV2.S COVID-19 vaccine or a placebo.

The chain employs TRBV19 and TRBJ2-1; D ambiguous. The CDR3 spans 14 residues. Germline V CDR1 and CDR2: LNHDA, SQIVND (reference sequence). Trimming took 0 bases from V and 10 from J, leaving 13 bases between them. CDR3 amino acids: CASSIDRVGKEQFF. The CDR3 DNA reads as TGTGCCAGTAGTATAGATCGTGTTGGAAAGGAGCAGTTCTTC.

This clone has just one count. The chain recombines TRBV4-3 with TRBJ1-1, with a tentative D call TRBD1 (5 bases). The germline V gene encodes CDR1 LGHNA and CDR2 YSLEER. The CDR3 has 15 residues. Trimming left V 1 base short and J 2 bases short, with 11 bases between. CDR3 sequence (DNA): TGCGCCAGCAGCCAAGCGCTCAGGGCTAACACTGAAGCTTTCTTT. Protein: CASSQALRANTEAFF.

V gene TRBV18 combines with J gene TRBJ2-5; 13 nucleotides align to TRBD2. Losses at the gene ends were 3 bases for V and 5 bases for J; bases not matched to a gene: 6. The germline V gene has CDR1 KGHSH and CDR2 LQKENI. The CDR3 runs 16 residues. The CDR3 loop reads CASSPGTSGARETQYF. CDR3 sequence (DNA): TGTGCCAGCTCACCTGGGACTAGCGGGGCCAGGGAGACCCAGTACTTC. The full variable domain, in which reference TRBV18 and TRBJ2-5 provide the parts outside the CDR3, is NAGVMQNPRHLVRRRGQEARLRCSPMKGHSHVYWYRQLPEEGLKFMVYLQKENIIDESGMPKERFSAEFPKEGPSILRIQQVVRGDSAAYFCASSPGTSGARETQYFGPGTRLLVL.

The rearrangement links TRBV4-1 to TRBJ1-1; tentatively, D is TRBD1 (6 bases). Deletions cut 6 bases from V and 0 bases from J, with 23 bases between. The CDR3 covers 18 residues. Germline loops: CDR1 MGHRA, CDR2 YSYEKL. The CDR3 region has the DNA TGCGCCAGCAGTCCGGACAGTCCGGTCCAAGGCATGAACACTGAAGCTTTCTTT. Translating gives CASSPDSPVQGMNTEAFF.

The chain has TRBV15 and TRBJ1-1; possibly TRBD1 for D (5 bases). Trimming took 3 bases from V and 7 from J, leaving 21 bases between them. The germline V gene encodes CDR1 LNHNV and CDR2 YYDKDF (reference sequence). The CDR3 is 16 residues long. The DNA of the CDR3 is TGTGCCACCAGCAGGGAGGCAGGGATGAGCTCCTATGAAGCTTTCTTT. Protein product: CATSREAGMSSYEAFF.

The V gene is TRBV28, the J gene TRBJ2-3; 7 bases align to TRBD2. The trim removed 3 bases at V and 2 bases at J, leaving 11 bases unmatched. CDR1 and CDR2 from the germline V gene are MDHEN and SYDVKM. The CDR3 is made up of 17 amino acids. CDR3 in DNA: TGTGCCAGCAGTTTGTTCGACGGCGGGAGTCCCACAGATACGCAGTATTTT. Its protein is CASSLFDGGSPTDTQYF.

The chain couples TRBV6-1 to TRBJ1-2; no reliable D call. The germline gives CDR1 MNHNS, CDR2 SASEGT. The CDR3 is made up of 13 amino acids. V gave up 3 bases and J gave up 1 base, with 6 bases separating them. The chain's CDR3 is CASSEKRNYGYTF. In DNA form, the CDR3 reads TGTGCCAGCAGTGAGAAGCGTAACTATGGCTACACCTTC.

The CDR3 DNA is TGTGCCAGCAGCGTTCAGACAGGGAGGGAGACCCAGTACTTC. It translates to CASSVQTGRETQYF. The chain joins TRBV7-2 to TRBJ2-5, with D maybe TRBD1 (7 bases). The length of the CDR3 is 14 residues. V dropped 5 bases and J dropped 5 bases, with 15 bases sitting between them. Germline V gene sequence: CDR1 SGHTA, CDR2 FQGNSA.

The J gene is TRBJ1-6, the V gene TRBV6-5, with 8 bases aligning to TRBD1. The V and J ends lost 6 bases and 10 bases, in that order; junction bases with no gene match: 11. The CDR3 is made up of 15 amino acids. Germline loops: CDR1 MNHEY, CDR2 SVGAGI. The DNA of the CDR3 is TGTGCCAGCAGCGGCAGGGGGCTGGTTATCTCACCCCTCCACTTT. It is translated as CASSGRGLVISPLHF.

In nucleotides, the CDR3 is TGTGCCAGCAGCCAAGATCGACGGGCAGGGGTCAATGAGCAGTTCTTC. Protein: CASSQDRRAGVNEQFF. V and J are TRBV3-1 (or the pseudogene TRBV3-2) and TRBJ2-1; D might be TRBD1 (6 bases). Trimming took 0 bases from V and 6 from J, leaving 15 bases between them. The CDR3 has 16 amino acids. Germline V CDR1 and CDR2: LGHDT, YNNKEL (reference sequence).